The 12 T cell receptor beta chains below were found in one sample sequenced in a study of chemoradiotherapy in HPV16-positive cancers. Measured with immunoSEQ multiplex PCR; TCRdb has only the in-frame clones, and not every one. The sample holds 3,000 to 5,000 clones, around 90% seen once. Material: tumor tissue, obtained from a patient who underwent chemoradiotherapy. These receptors originate from a human donor with HPV-associated anogenital cancer.

The rearrangement links TRBV9 to TRBJ2-3, with D unclear. Germline lookup yields CDR1 SGDLS and CDR2 YYNGEE. V was trimmed by 3 bases and J by 1 base, leaving 9 bases between them. The CDR3 runs to 14 residues. CDR3 protein: CASSEGRGTDTQYF. As DNA, the CDR3 is TGTGCCAGCAGCGAAGGGCGTGGCACAGATACGCAGTATTTT.

This chain links TRBV30 with TRBJ1-6; D is possibly TRBD1 (6 bases). Germline-derived CDR1 and CDR2 are GTSNPN and SVGIG (reference sequence). The CDR3 runs to 16 residues. The V and J ends lost 4 bases and 10 bases respectively, with 23 bases between them. The CDR3 sequence: CAWKSFRGAPGSPLHF. Here the CDR3 DNA reads TGTGCCTGGAAATCGTTTCGGGGGGCTCCGGGATCACCCCTCCACTTT.

The chain has TRBV9 and TRBJ2-1, with D possibly matching TRBD2 (6 bases). This CDR3 contains 16 residues. The germline V and J ends were trimmed by 4 bases and 1 base, with 15 bases remaining between them. In germline, CDR1 is SGDLS, CDR2 YYNGEE. CDR3 in amino acids: CASSWDSDASYNEQFF. CDR3 sequence (DNA): TGTGCCAGCAGCTGGGACTCCGACGCTTCCTACAATGAGCAGTTCTTC.

This chain uses TRBV19 with TRBJ1-5, with TRBD1 matching over 10 bases. This CDR3 has 14 residues. V shed 7 bases, J shed 10 bases, and the junction held 10 bases outside the gene matches. The V gene's germline CDR1 is LNHDA and CDR2 SQIVND (reference sequence). CDR3 nucleotide sequence: TGTGCCAGTACCTTGACAGGGGGCAGTTCCCCCCAGCATTTT. Protein product: CASTLTGGSSPQHF.

J is TRBJ2-7 and V is TRBV27, with D hard to call. The length of the CDR3 is 13 residues. The germline CDR1 and CDR2 sequences are MNHEY and SMNVEV (reference sequence). V was shortened by 0 bases and J by 5 bases, with 8 bases between the two germline ends. This CDR3 reads CASSLSEQNEQYF. The CDR3 coding sequence is TGTGCCAGCAGTTTATCGGAGCAAAACGAGCAGTACTTC.

The rearrangement joins TRBV7-2 to TRBJ2-5; D is possibly TRBD1 (6 bases). Trimming cost V 1 base and J 4 bases, with 10 bases left between them. Germline V lookup: CDR1 SGHTA, CDR2 FQGNSA. The CDR3 spans 14 residues. The CDR3 is CASSLGRGRETQYF. In DNA form, the CDR3 reads TGTGCCAGCAGCTTAGGCAGGGGACGAGAGACCCAGTACTTC.

The chain uses TRBV7-9 and TRBJ2-2, with 8 bases fitting TRBD2. Trimming cost V 7 bases and J 6 bases; bases outside gene matches: 13. CDR3 size: 16 residues. The germline gives CDR1 SEHNR, CDR2 FQNEAQ (reference sequence). The DNA of the CDR3 is TGTGCCAGCACCACTCCCGGGGGGGTCTCCCCCGGGGAGCTGTTTTTT. Protein product: CASTTPGGVSPGELFF.

V is TRBV7-3 and J is TRBJ2-2; 9 nucleotides match TRBD1. Trimming took 3 bases from V and 2 from J; bases not matched to a gene: 1. The CDR3 covers 15 residues. CDR1 and CDR2 (germline): SGHTA, FQGTGA. CDR3 residues: CASSFTGGNTGELFF. The CDR3 DNA sequence: TGTGCCAGCAGCTTTACAGGGGGCAACACCGGGGAGCTGTTTTTT. The full variable domain, its missing parts supplied by reference TRBV7-3 and TRBJ2-2, is GAGVSQTPSNKVTEKGKYVELRCDPISGHTALYWYRQSLGQGPEFLIYFQGTGAADDSGLPNDRFFAVRPEGSVSTLKIQRTERGDSAVYLCASSFTGGNTGELFFGEGSRLTVL.

This CDR3 reads CASRVSQESTDTQYF. CDR3 in DNA: TGTGCCAGCAGAGTATCCCAGGAAAGCACAGATACGCAGTATTTT. This sequence joins TRBV7-6 and TRBJ2-3, with D unclear. Per germline, CDR1 SGHVS and CDR2 FNYEAQ. This CDR3 comprises 15 residues. The V gene lost 6 bases and the J gene lost 0 bases, with 13 bases spanning the gap.

The chain is built from TRBV5-6 and TRBJ1-1; D gene unclear. Germline V gene lookup returns CDR1 SGHDT and CDR2 YYEEEE. Deletions cut 0 bases from V and 7 bases from J, with 10 bases between. This CDR3 comprises 13 residues. The CDR3 coding sequence is TGTGCCAGCAGCTTGGTACGGGGAGGTGAAGCTTTCTTT. This translates into CASSLVRGGEAFF.

This clone was found a few times. The chain couples TRBV4-1 to TRBJ1-3; unclear D gene. V was trimmed by 1 base and J by 3 bases, leaving 10 bases between them. Looked up from germline, CDR1 is MGHRA and CDR2 is YSYEKL. The CDR3 spans 15 residues. DNA of the CDR3: TGCGCCAGCAGCCAAGGGGCGCTGGGTGGAAACACCATATATTTT. Protein: CASSQGALGGNTIYF.

J is TRBJ2-6 and V is TRBV27; weak D call: TRBD1 (5 bases). Germline V gives CDR1 MNHEY, CDR2 SMNVEV (reference sequence). This CDR3 is 15 amino acids long. V was trimmed by 2 bases and J by 4 bases, leaving 9 bases between them. The DNA for the CDR3 is TGTGCCAGCAGTTTAAAGGGGCTCGGGGCCAACGTCCTGACTTTC. Its protein product is CASSLKGLGANVLTF.